Sequencing of this T cell receptor beta chain was carried out in a study of T cell responses to AZD1222 COVID-19 vaccine. Whole-study results and caveats: Unmutated variant regions are reportedly targeted by nearly half of spike-specific TCRs. Repertoires were obtained only post-peak T cell response. CD4 TCRs covered the whole spike, strongest at regions 160-218 and 743-854. Females made up more of the donors, who were largely white British, and clonal diversity may have come out too low.

The data were produced by immunoSEQ multiplex PCR, yet TCRdb's version contains in-frame clones alone and is incomplete. The sample consists of over 80,000 clones, more than 80% of them appearing once. This clone was recorded once. The antigen remains unidentified. The TCR was taken from an adult in good health. The sequenced sample was peripheral blood, obtained on day 0 of AZD1222 vaccination.

This CDR3 reads CASSHLPGTSGRAKGQETQYF. The DNA for the CDR3 is TGTGCCAGCAGCCACCTTCCCGGGACTAGCGGGAGGGCCAAGGGGCAAGAGACCCAGTACTTC. The V call is TRBV3-1 (or the pseudogene TRBV3-2), the J call TRBJ2-5, with TRBD2 identical over 16 bases. Per the germline V gene, CDR1 is LGHDT and CDR2 is YNNKEL (reference sequence). V gave up 3 bases and J gave up 2 bases; unmatched junction bases: 15. This CDR3 comprises 21 residues.